The source of this T cell receptor beta chain is a study of blood T cell repertoires in COVID-19. Assay used: immunoSEQ multiplex PCR; TCRdb lists only in-frame clones, some missing. The data show 25,000 or so clones, about nine tenths seen once. This CDR3 is built from 14 residues. V lost 6 bases and J lost 2, with 12 bases in between. The germline CDR1 and CDR2 sequences are MNHEY and SVGAGI. The source of this sequence is a woman aged 80 or older with active or convalescent COVID-19. Sequencing was done on a sample of peripheral blood. The V gene is TRBV6-5, the J gene TRBJ2-3, with a tentative D call TRBD2 (6 bases). CDR3 in amino acids: CASREDYYTDTQYF. CDR3 bases: TGTGCCAGCAGGGAGGACTATTACACAGATACGCAGTATTTT.